The 21 T cell receptor beta chains given below trace back to one sample, sequenced in a study of graft-versus-host responses after intestinal transplantation. TCRdb's table, derived via immunoSEQ multiplex PCR, lists solely in-frame clones and lacks some. This repertoire shows about 13,000 clones, 70% to 85% found once; its top ten account for less than 9.5%. Lymphocytes (intraepithelial and lamina propria) were released by processing the graft tissue. This specimen was ileum tissue, taken 16 days after intestinal transplant. These receptors were taken from a human patient who received an intestinal transplant, so some T cells may come from the graft donor.

The gene calls are TRBV18 and TRBJ2-3; TRBD1 agrees at 8 bases. CDR1 and CDR2 (germline): KGHSH, LQKENI. J was trimmed by 4 bases and V by 0 bases; bases with no gene match: 3. This CDR3 is built from 15 residues. Here the CDR3 reads CASSPPDRVADTQYF. The CDR3, as DNA: TGTGCCAGCTCACCACCGGACAGGGTCGCAGATACGCAGTATTTT.

J is TRBJ2-2 and V is TRBV7-2; D possibly corresponds to TRBD1 (5 bases). The CDR3 consists of 14 residues. V was pared by 4 bases and J by 5 bases, with 11 bases between. The germline gives CDR1 SGHTA, CDR2 FQGNSA. The CDR3 region has the DNA TGTGCCAGCAGCTATTCTACAGGAACCGGGGAGCTGTTTTTT. It specifies CASSYSTGTGELFF.

J is TRBJ2-1 and V is TRBV9, with 10 nucleotides matching TRBD2. From germline, CDR1 is SGDLS and CDR2 YYNGEE. V trimming: 1 base; J trimming: 7 bases; junction bases outside the gene matches: 8. CDR3 length: 16 residues. The CDR3 reads CASSVRRAGGPNEQFF. The CDR3 region has the DNA TGTGCCAGCAGCGTACGACGAGCGGGAGGGCCGAATGAGCAGTTCTTC. Using reference TRBV9 and TRBJ2-1 for the parts outside the CDR3, the full variable domain is DSGVTQTPKHLITATGQRVTLRCSPRSGDLSVYWYQQSLDQGLQFLIQYYNGEERAKGNILERFSAQQFPDLHSELNLSSLELGDSALYFCASSVRRAGGPNEQFFGPGTRLTVL.

This clone was counted a single time. The chain is built from TRBV14 and TRBJ2-3; 7 positions agree with TRBD1. V shed 4 bases, J shed 1 base, and the junction held 8 bases outside the gene matches. CDR3 length: 16 residues. Germline CDR1 and CDR2: SGHDN and FVKESK. For the CDR3, the DNA is TGTGCCAGCAGCCTTTCGACAGGGTTGGGCACAGATACGCAGTATTTT. Protein sequence: CASSLSTGLGTDTQYF.

CDR3 nucleotides: TGTGCCACCACGGTTGGCTCGGGACAGGGTCTATCCTACGAGCAGTACTTC. Protein product: CATTVGSGQGLSYEQYF. J is TRBJ2-7 and V is TRBV25-1; 9 bases are shared with TRBD1. Germline trimming cut 10 bases from V and 1 base from J; bases unmatched to any gene: 17. Germline V CDR1 and CDR2: MGHDK, SYGVNS. CDR3 size: 17 residues.

This clone was seen a few times. This rearrangement joins TRBV9 to TRBJ2-5; maybe TRBD2 (5 bases). The closer fit of TRBJ2-7 to the DNA end suggests the J call may be wrong. The CDR3 covers 14 residues. Germline V gives CDR1 SGDLS, CDR2 YYNGEE. The DNA of the CDR3 is TGTGCCAGCAGCGTAGCGGACTCTCCCTACGAGCAGTACTTC. This encodes CASSVADSPYEQYF.

V gene TRBV27 combines with J gene TRBJ2-7; 8 nucleotides line up with TRBD2. The CDR3 spans 14 residues. CDR1 is MNHEY and CDR2 is SMNVEV in the germline V gene (reference sequence). V lost 2 bases and J lost 1; bases outside the gene matches: 1. The chain's CDR3 is CASSLVAGSYEQYF. DNA of the CDR3: TGTGCCAGCAGTTTAGTAGCGGGGTCCTACGAGCAGTACTTC.

This clone turned up a few times. The V gene is TRBV30, the J gene TRBJ2-3; D not resolved. The V gene's germline CDR1 is GTSNPN and CDR2 SVGIG (reference sequence). This CDR3 region has 14 residues. Trimming took off 4 bases at V and 1 base at J, with 12 bases between the two ends. The CDR3: CAWTRIWGTDTQYF. As DNA, the CDR3 is TGTGCCTGGACCAGGATCTGGGGCACAGATACGCAGTATTTT.

V is TRBV6-5 and J is TRBJ2-7; TRBD1 agrees at 8 bases. In germline, CDR1 is MNHEY, CDR2 SVGAGI. The CDR3 loop spans 13 amino acids. V dropped 2 bases and J dropped 3; count of bases not matched to a gene: 0. DNA for the CDR3: TGTGCCAGCAGTTACGGGACAGGCTACGAGCAGTACTTC. Protein sequence: CASSYGTGYEQYF.

V gene TRBV10-1 combines with J gene TRBJ2-7; weak D call: TRBD1 (6 bases). Trimming took 0 bases from V and 3 from J, leaving 15 bases between them. CDR3 size: 16 residues. Germline-derived CDR1 and CDR2 are WNHNN and SYGVQD (reference sequence). The CDR3 DNA is TGCGCCAGCAGTGAGTCGTCAGGGGCACTCTACTACGAGCAGTACTTC. This codes for CASSESSGALYYEQYF.

This clone was observed a single time. The genes are TRBV18 and TRBJ2-3; TRBD2 might be the D (6 bases). CDR1 KGHSH and CDR2 LQKENI come from the germline V gene. Trimming shortened V by 3 bases and J by 0 bases, and 10 bases separated the two germline ends. The CDR3 is made up of 15 amino acids. The CDR3 DNA reads as TGTGCCAGCTCACCTAGCGGATTTAGCACAGATACGCAGTATTTT. This sequence encodes CASSPSGFSTDTQYF.

The chain carries TRBV4-1 and TRBJ1-2, with 8 bases lining up with TRBD1. Germline values: CDR1 MGHRA, CDR2 YSYEKL. V was clipped by 2 bases and J by 3 bases; unmatched bases: 5. The CDR3 runs 15 residues. The DNA of the CDR3 is TGCGCCAGCAGCCAATCGACAGGGGAAGACTATGGCTACACCTTC. Protein sequence: CASSQSTGEDYGYTF.

A few counts support this clone. This chain connects TRBV30 to TRBJ2-5, with TRBD2 matching 10 bases. CDR1 GTSNPN and CDR2 SVGIG come from the germline V gene (reference sequence). The CDR3 sequence is 13 residues long. V shed 4 bases, J shed 7 bases, and the junction held 6 bases outside the gene matches. The CDR3 DNA is TGTGCCTGGAACCTAGCGGGGGAAGGGACCCAGTACTTC. The encoded protein is CAWNLAGEGTQYF.

The chain has TRBV7-6 and TRBJ2-1, with 7 bases identical to TRBD2. V trimming: 5 bases; J trimming: 2 bases; junction bases outside the gene matches: 6. Germline V gene lookup returns CDR1 SGHVS and CDR2 FNYEAQ. The CDR3 contains 15 residues. The CDR3 region has the DNA TGTGCCAGCAGCCGTGCCGGGGGGACCTACAATGAGCAGTTCTTC. Translated: CASSRAGGTYNEQFF.

The chain recombines TRBV12-5 with TRBJ1-3; D uncertain. Germline V gene sequence: CDR1 LGHNT, CDR2 FRNRAP. V shed 0 bases and J shed 0 bases, with 9 bases lying between them. The CDR3 length is 16 residues. Here the CDR3 DNA reads TGTGCTAGTGGTTTGGTATTATGTATCTCTGGAAACACCATATATTTT. Residues: CASGLVLCISGNTIYF.

The chain has TRBV4-1 and TRBJ1-4; 8 bases map to TRBD1. With 0 bases clipped from V and 7 bases from J, the junction kept 4 bases outside the gene matches. The CDR3 has 15 residues. The germline CDR1 and CDR2 sequences are MGHRA and YSYEKL. This chain's CDR3 is CASSQDTGGGEKLFF. The CDR3 DNA sequence: TGCGCCAGCAGCCAAGATACAGGGGGTGGTGAAAAACTGTTTTTT.

The chain links TRBV19 to TRBJ2-3; D possibly corresponds to TRBD1 (5 bases). The CDR3 consists of 15 residues. Germline loops: CDR1 LNHDA, CDR2 SQIVND (reference sequence). Trimming took 5 bases from V and 6 from J, leaving 18 bases between them. The CDR3 region has the DNA TGTGCCAGTAGTGTTGGGGCGCTTGTTCAGGATACGCAGTATTTT. Translation: CASSVGALVQDTQYF.

CDR3 loop: CASRPDRPFSGANVLTF. The CDR3 DNA reads TGTGCCAGCAGACCGGACAGGCCATTCTCTGGGGCCAACGTCCTGACTTTC. V usage is TRBV27 and J usage is TRBJ2-6; TRBD1 matches 7 bases. Germline V gives CDR1 MNHEY, CDR2 SMNVEV (reference sequence). CDR3 length equals 17 residues. Germline trimming cut 6 bases from V and 0 bases from J; bases unmatched to any gene: 8.

The rearrangement links TRBV28 to TRBJ1-2, with TRBD1 as a possible D gene (6 bases). The CDR3 is made up of 14 amino acids. Germline CDR1 is MDHEN and CDR2 is SYDVKM. V shed 7 bases and J shed 8 bases, with 20 bases lying between them. DNA of the CDR3: TGTGCCAGCAAGGGGGGGGCAGGGGCAGAAGGCTACACCTTC. Protein: CASKGGAGAEGYTF.

The chain combines TRBV28 with TRBJ2-7; 7 bases align to TRBD1. Germline V CDR1 and CDR2: MDHEN, SYDVKM. The CDR3 length is 16 residues. After removal of 0 bases from V and 3 bases from J, the junction contained 8 bases not matched to a gene. The CDR3 nucleotides read TGTGCCAGCAGTTTATGGCCGGGACAGATAATCTACGAGCAGTACTTC. It specifies CASSLWPGQIIYEQYF. The variable domain in full, with the rest retrieved from reference TRBV28 and TRBJ2-7, is DVKVTQSSRYLVKRTGEKVFLECVQDMDHENMFWYRQDPGLGLRLIYFSYDVKMKEKGDIPEGYSVSREKKERFSLILESASTNQTSMYLCASSLWPGQIIYEQYFGPGTRLTVT.

The V gene is TRBV7-9, the J gene TRBJ2-3; the match to TRBD2 covers 7 bases. CDR1 and CDR2 from the germline V gene are SEHNR and FQNEAQ (reference sequence). Trimming removed 5 bases from V and 2 bases from J; junction bases left unmatched: 13. The CDR3 is 17 residues long. For the CDR3, the DNA is TGTGCCAGCAGCCTGATTAAGGGAGCGGGGCACACAGATACGCAGTATTTT. Translating it yields CASSLIKGAGHTDTQYF.